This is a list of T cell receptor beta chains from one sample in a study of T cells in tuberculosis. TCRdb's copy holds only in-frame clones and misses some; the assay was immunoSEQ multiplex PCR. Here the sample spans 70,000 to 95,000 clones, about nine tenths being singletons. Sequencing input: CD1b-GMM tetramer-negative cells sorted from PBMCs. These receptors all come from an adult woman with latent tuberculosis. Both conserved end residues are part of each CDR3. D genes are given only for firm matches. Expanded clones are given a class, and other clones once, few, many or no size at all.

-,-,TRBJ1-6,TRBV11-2,CASSFPRGSGNSPLHF,TGTGCCAGCAGCTTTCCCCGGGGTAGTGGTAATTCACCCCTCCACTTT
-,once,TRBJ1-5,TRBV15,CATSRDLGVFGQGDQPQHF,TGTGCCACCAGCAGAGATTTAGGGGTTTTCGGGCAGGGCGATCAGCCCCAGCATTTT
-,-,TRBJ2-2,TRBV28,CASSPKLGGGTNTGELFF,TGTGCCAGCAGTCCCAAGTTAGGGGGGGGGACGAACACCGGGGAGCTGTTTTTT
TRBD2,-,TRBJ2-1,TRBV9,CASSVGPGRDEQFF,TGTGCCAGCAGCGTAGGCCCCGGGAGGGATGAGCAGTTCTTC
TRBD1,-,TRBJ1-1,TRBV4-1,CASSRTGTTEAFF,TGCGCCAGCAGCCGGACAGGGACCACTGAAGCTTTCTTT
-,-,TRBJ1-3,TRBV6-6,CASSKGVGNTIYF,TGTGCCAGCAGTAAGGGGGTAGGAAACACCATATATTTT
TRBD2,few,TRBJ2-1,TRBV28,CASSAPGLAGLSSYNEQFF,TGTGCCAGCAGTGCCCCGGGACTAGCGGGGCTCAGCTCCTACAATGAGCAGTTCTTC
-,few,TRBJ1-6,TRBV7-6,CASSRNTQGTLHF,TGTGCCAGCAGCCGAAATACACAGGGAACCCTCCACTTT
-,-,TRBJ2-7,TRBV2,CASGTPSYEQYF,TGTGCCAGCGGGACACCCTCCTACGAGCAGTACTTC
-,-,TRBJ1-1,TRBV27,CASSYRFGGSEAFF,TGTGCCAGCAGTTACCGATTTGGGGGGTCAGAAGCTTTCTTT
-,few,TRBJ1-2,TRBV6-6,CASSYLGAGGYTF,TGTGCCAGCAGTTACTTGGGGGCCGGTGGCTACACCTTC
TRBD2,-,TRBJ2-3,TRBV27,CASSFHLLAGGPVTDTQYF,TGTGCCAGCAGTTTCCACTTACTAGCGGGGGGGCCAGTGACAGATACGCAGTATTTT
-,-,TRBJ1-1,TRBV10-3,CAISGGSTEAFF,TGTGCCATCAGTGGAGGGAGTACTGAAGCTTTCTTT
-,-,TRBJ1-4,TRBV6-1,CASSIGVPGSLFF,TGTGCCAGCAGCATAGGGGTCCCAGGGTCGCTGTTTTTT
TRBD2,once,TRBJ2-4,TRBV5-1,CASSTTSGENIQYF,TGCGCCAGCAGCACAACTAGCGGCGAAAACATTCAGTACTTC
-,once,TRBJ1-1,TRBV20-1,CSARHTEAFF,TGCAGTGCCAGGCACACTGAAGCTTTCTTT
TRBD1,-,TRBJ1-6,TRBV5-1,CASQRGQGHSPLHF,TGCGCCAGCCAGAGGGGGCAGGGGCATTCACCCCTCCACTTT
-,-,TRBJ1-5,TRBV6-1,CASSEKTGNQPQHF,TGTGCCAGCAGTGAAAAGACAGGCAATCAGCCCCAGCATTTT
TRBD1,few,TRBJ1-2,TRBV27,CASSATPKQGGYGYTF,TGTGCCAGCAGCGCTACCCCCAAACAGGGGGGCTATGGCTACACCTTC
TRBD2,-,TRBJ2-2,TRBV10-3,CAISEGRGNTGELFF,TGTGCCATCAGTGAGGGGAGGGGGAACACCGGGGAGCTGTTTTTT
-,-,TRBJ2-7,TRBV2,CASSEDGGRYEQYF,TGTGCCAGCAGTGAAGACGGGGGGCGCTACGAGCAGTACTTC
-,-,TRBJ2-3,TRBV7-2,CASTGGFQADTQYF,TGTGCCAGCACTGGGGGGTTTCAGGCAGATACGCAGTATTTT
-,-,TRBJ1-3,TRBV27,CASSKIGSSGNTIYF,TGTGCCAGCAGTAAAATAGGGAGCTCTGGAAACACCATATATTTT
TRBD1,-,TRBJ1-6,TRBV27,CASSFWDRDPPALHF,TGTGCCAGCAGTTTTTGGGACAGGGACCCTCCGGCCCTCCACTTT
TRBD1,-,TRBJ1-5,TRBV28,CASSFRGTGSNQPQHF,TGTGCCAGCAGTTTTAGGGGGACAGGCAGCAATCAGCCCCAGCATTTT
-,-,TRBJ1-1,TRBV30,CAWSSGFSTEAFF,TGTGCCTGGAGTTCAGGGTTTAGCACTGAAGCTTTCTTT